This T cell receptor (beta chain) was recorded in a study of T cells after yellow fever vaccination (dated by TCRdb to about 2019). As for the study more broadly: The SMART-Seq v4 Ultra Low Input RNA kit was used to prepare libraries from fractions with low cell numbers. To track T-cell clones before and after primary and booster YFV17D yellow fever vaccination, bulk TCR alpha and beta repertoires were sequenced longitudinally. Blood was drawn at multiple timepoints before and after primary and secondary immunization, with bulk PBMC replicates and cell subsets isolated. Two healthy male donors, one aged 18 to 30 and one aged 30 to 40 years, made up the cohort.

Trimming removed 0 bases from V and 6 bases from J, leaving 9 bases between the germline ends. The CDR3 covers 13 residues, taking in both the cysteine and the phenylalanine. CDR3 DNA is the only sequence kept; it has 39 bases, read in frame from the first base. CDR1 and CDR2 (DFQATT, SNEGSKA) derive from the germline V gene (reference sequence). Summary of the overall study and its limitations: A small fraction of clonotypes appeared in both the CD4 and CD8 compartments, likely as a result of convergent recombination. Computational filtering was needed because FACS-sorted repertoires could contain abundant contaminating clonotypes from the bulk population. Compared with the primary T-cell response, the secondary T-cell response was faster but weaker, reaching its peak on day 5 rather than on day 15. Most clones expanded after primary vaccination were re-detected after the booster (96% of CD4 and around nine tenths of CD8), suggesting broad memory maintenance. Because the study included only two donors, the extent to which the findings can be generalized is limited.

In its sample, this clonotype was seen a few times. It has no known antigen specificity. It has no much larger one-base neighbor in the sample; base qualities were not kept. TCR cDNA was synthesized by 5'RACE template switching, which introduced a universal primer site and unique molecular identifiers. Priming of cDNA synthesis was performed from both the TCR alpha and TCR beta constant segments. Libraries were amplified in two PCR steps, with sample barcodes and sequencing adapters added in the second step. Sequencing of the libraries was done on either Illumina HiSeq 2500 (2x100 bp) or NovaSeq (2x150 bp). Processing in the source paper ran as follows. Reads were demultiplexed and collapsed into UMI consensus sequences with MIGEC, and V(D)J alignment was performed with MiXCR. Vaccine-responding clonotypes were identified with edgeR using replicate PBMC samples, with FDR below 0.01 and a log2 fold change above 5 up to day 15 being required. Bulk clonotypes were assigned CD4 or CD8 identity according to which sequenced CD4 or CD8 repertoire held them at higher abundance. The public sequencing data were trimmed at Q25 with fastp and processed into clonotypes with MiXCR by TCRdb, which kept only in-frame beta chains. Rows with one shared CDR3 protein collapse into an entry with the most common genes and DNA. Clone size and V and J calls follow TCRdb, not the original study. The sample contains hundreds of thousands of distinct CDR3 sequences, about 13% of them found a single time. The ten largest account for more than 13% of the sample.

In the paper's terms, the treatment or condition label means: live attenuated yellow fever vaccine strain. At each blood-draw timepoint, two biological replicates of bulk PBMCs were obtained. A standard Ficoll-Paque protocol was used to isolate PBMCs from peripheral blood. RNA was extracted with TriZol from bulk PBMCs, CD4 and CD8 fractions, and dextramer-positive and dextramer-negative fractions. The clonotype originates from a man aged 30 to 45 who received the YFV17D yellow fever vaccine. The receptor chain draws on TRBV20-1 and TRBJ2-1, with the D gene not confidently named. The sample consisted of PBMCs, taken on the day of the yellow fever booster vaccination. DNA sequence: TGCAGTGCTAGAGATTTTTTGGGCAATGAGCAGTTCTTC. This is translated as CSARDFLGNEQFF.